The 25 T cell receptor beta chains presented below share a single source sample, sequenced in a study of T-cell reconstitution after alpha-beta-depleted transplantation in children. A library of TCRbeta sequences, prepared with unique molecular identifiers, was generated. MiXCR, applied by TCRdb to the PCR reads, yields one record per CDR3 protein. The table shows hundreds of thousands of distinct CDR3 sequences, with roughly 24% occurring only once. The source was PBMCs, collected before TCRalphabeta/CD19-depleted stem cell transplant. The receptor set was obtained from a girl aged 2 to 9 with Fanconi anemia, due to receive a stem cell transplant.

The chain carries TRBV20-1 and TRBJ2-1; 11 nucleotides align to TRBD2. This CDR3 spans 14 amino acids. Per the germline V gene, CDR1 is DFQATT and CDR2 is SNEGSKA (reference sequence). V lost 6 bases, J lost 3 bases, and 4 bases stayed unmatched. The CDR3 DNA follows: TGCAGTGCAACCGGACTAGCGGGCTACAATGAGCAGTTCTTC. The encoded protein is CSATGLAGYNEQFF.

This clonotype was detected a few times. The chain recombines TRBV24-1 with TRBJ2-5; 9 bases are shared with TRBD2. CDR3 size: 16 residues. In germline, CDR1 is KGHDR, CDR2 SFDVKD. V shed 0 bases, J shed 0 bases, and the junction held 1 base outside the gene matches. The CDR3 loop is CATSDLTSGYQETQYF. Here the CDR3 DNA reads TGTGCCACCAGTGATTTGACTAGCGGGTACCAAGAGACCCAGTACTTC.

V and J are TRBV4-2 and TRBJ2-7; D not certain. Trimming shortened V by 0 bases and J by 7 bases, and 19 bases separated the two germline ends. This CDR3 is built from 16 residues. The germline V gene encodes CDR1 LGHNA and CDR2 YNFKEQ. CDR3 sequence reads: CASSQDLRVDHGEQYF. The CDR3 coding sequence is TGTGCCAGCAGCCAAGATTTACGTGTCGATCACGGGGAGCAGTACTTC.

This sequence joins TRBV20-1 and TRBJ2-1; 8 bases fit TRBD2. V shed 3 bases and J 0 bases; nucleotides not matched to a gene: 7. Per germline, CDR1 DFQATT and CDR2 SNEGSKA (reference sequence). The CDR3 is made up of 16 amino acids. CDR3 loop: CSASAQRGSSYNEQFF. CDR3 DNA: TGCAGTGCTAGTGCTCAGCGGGGGAGCTCCTACAATGAGCAGTTCTTC.

The rearrangement links TRBV25-1 to TRBJ1-1; TRBD1 might be the D (5 bases). The germline V gene encodes CDR1 MGHDK and CDR2 SYGVNS. V was shortened by 2 bases and J by 2 bases, with 12 bases between the two germline ends. The length of the CDR3 is 15 residues. The CDR3 DNA is TGTGCCAGCAGTGAACTGCTAGGGGCCAACACTGAAGCTTTCTTT. Translation gives CASSELLGANTEAFF.

This sequence joins TRBV12-3 or TRBV12-4 and TRBJ2-2, with no clear D. The CDR3 consists of 13 residues. Trimming shortened V by 5 bases and J by 3 bases, and 7 bases separated the two germline ends. The CDR3 loop is CASSRDYTGELFF. The CDR3 DNA follows: TGTGCCAGCAGTCGAGACTACACCGGGGAGCTGTTTTTT.

On this clonotype itself: The junction does not match germline at one end; this may be a read error. For the CDR3, the DNA is TGCAGTGCTGGAGATGCCCGGACAGGGGGGTACACTGAAGCTTTCTTT. Translation: CSAGDARTGGYTEAFF. The rearrangement uses TRBV20-1 and TRBJ1-1, with TRBD1 identical over 10 bases. The germline CDR1 and CDR2 sequences are DFQATT and SNEGSKA (reference sequence). The CDR3 is 16 amino acids.

This clonotype was counted at least ten times. The V and J genes are TRBV12-3 or TRBV12-4 and TRBJ2-7; D may be TRBD1 (5 bases). There are 15 residues in the CDR3. Trimming left V 1 base short and J 0 bases short, with 10 bases between. CDR3 bases: TGTGCCAGCAGTTTAGGCCAGGGCTACTCCTACGAGCAGTACTTC. As protein: CASSLGQGYSYEQYF.

This rearrangement joins TRBV19 to TRBJ2-6; tentatively, D is TRBD1 (6 bases). Per the germline V gene, CDR1 is LNHDA and CDR2 is SQIVND (reference sequence). CDR3 length equals 16 residues. V was clipped by 2 bases and J by 2 bases, with 10 bases between them. The CDR3 nucleotides read TGTGCCAGTAGTATACTGGACAGTCCTGGGGCCAACGTCCTGACTTTC. This translates into CASSILDSPGANVLTF.

This clonotype was counted many times. The V gene is TRBV20-1, the J gene TRBJ2-3; 11 bases map to TRBD2. The trim removed 3 bases at V and 2 bases at J, leaving 4 bases unmatched. CDR3 size: 15 residues. CDR1 and CDR2 from the germline V gene are DFQATT and SNEGSKA (reference sequence). Written as DNA, the CDR3 is TGCAGTGCTAGTCTAGCGGGAGGCTTCACAGATACGCAGTATTTT. This sequence encodes CSASLAGGFTDTQYF.

This clonotype was recorded at least ten times. The chain combines TRBV20-1 with TRBJ2-1; D gene uncertain. Trimming left V 4 bases short and J 3 bases short, with 13 bases between. This CDR3 is built from 14 residues. CDR1 is DFQATT and CDR2 is SNEGSKA in the germline V gene (reference sequence). DNA of the CDR3: TGCAGTGCTATTCCCCTCTTATTCTACAATGAGCAGTTCTTC. Residues: CSAIPLLFYNEQFF.

This sequence joins TRBV5-1 and TRBJ2-1; D not certain. Deletions cut 5 bases from V and 3 bases from J, with 9 bases between. The CDR3 has 13 residues. Germline loops: CDR1 SGHRS, CDR2 YFSETQ. CDR3 in amino acids: CASRIPGYNEQFF. CDR3 DNA sequence: TGCGCCAGCAGGATCCCAGGCTACAATGAGCAGTTCTTC.

As regards this clonotype: Being one base from a much bigger clone, this may be a read error. The genes are TRBV7-9 and TRBJ2-1; D is undetermined. The CDR3 has 13 amino acids. Deletions cut 0 bases from V and 5 bases from J, with 5 bases between. Germline assignment: CDR1 SEHNR and CDR2 FQNEAQ (reference sequence). CDR3 bases: TGTGCCAGCAGCTTAGCAGTGGACAATGAGCAGTTCTTC. It translates to CASSLAVDNEQFF.

The rearrangement joins TRBV13 to TRBJ2-3; TRBD2 matches 13 bases. The ends lost 5 bases at V and 1 base at J; junction bases unmatched: 15. CDR1 is PRHDT and CDR2 is FYEKMQ in the germline V gene (reference sequence). The CDR3 totals 20 residues. The CDR3 DNA reads TGTGCCAGCAGCCACGAAGTAGGGACTAGCGGGGTCTTTGGCACAGATACGCAGTATTTT. This sequence encodes CASSHEVGTSGVFGTDTQYF.

The sample holds a few counts of this clonotype. This chain joins TRBV6-1 and TRBJ2-6, with a weak D call TRBD1 (6 bases). The germline gives CDR1 MNHNS, CDR2 SASEGT. Trimming removed 10 bases at V and 0 bases at J, with 13 bases between. This CDR3 is built from 15 residues. The CDR3 DNA reads TGTGCCACCCAGGCACAGGGCTCTGGGGCCAACGTCCTGACTTTC. It encodes CATQAQGSGANVLTF.

The chain recombines TRBV18 with TRBJ2-7; 8 nucleotides align to TRBD1. The length of the CDR3 is 17 residues. CDR1 is KGHSH and CDR2 is LQKENI in the germline V gene. V shed 0 bases and J 2 bases; nucleotides not matched to a gene: 9. CDR3 nucleotides: TGTGCCAGCTCACCACCGGCGAAAGACAGGGGTGCCTACGAGCAGTACTTC. Its translation is CASSPPAKDRGAYEQYF.

This clonotype was seen repeatedly, ten times or more. The chain carries TRBV6-1 and TRBJ2-7; D tentatively reads TRBD1 or TRBD2 (6 bases each). Trimming removed 6 bases at V and 6 bases at J, with 18 bases between. CDR1 MNHNS and CDR2 SASEGT come from the germline V gene. The CDR3 runs to 14 residues. CDR3 bases: TGTGCCAGCAGACTAGGGGGGCAATTGGGCGAGCAGTACTTC. Amino acids: CASRLGGQLGEQYF.

There are a few counts of this clonotype. V is TRBV5-1 and J is TRBJ2-1, with D possibly matching TRBD2 (6 bases). Germline lookup yields CDR1 SGHRS and CDR2 YFSETQ. Trimming shortened V by 0 bases and J by 7 bases, and 17 bases separated the two germline ends. This CDR3 is built from 16 residues. This CDR3 is CASSLASGGVGNEQFF. Written as DNA, the CDR3 is TGCGCCAGCAGCTTGGCCAGTGGCGGGGTAGGAAATGAGCAGTTCTTC.

The V call is TRBV5-1, the J call TRBJ2-3; maybe TRBD2 (6 bases). Germline CDR1 and CDR2: SGHRS and YFSETQ. Trimming cost V 4 bases and J 0 bases, with 12 bases left between them. This CDR3 is 15 amino acids long. CDR3 sequence reads: CASSLLGTSTDTQYF. Here the CDR3 DNA reads TGCGCCAGCAGCCTCCTCGGGACTAGCACAGATACGCAGTATTTT.

This clonotype was observed many times. The CDR3 spells CASKGGGSYEQYF. In DNA, the CDR3 is TGTGCCAGCAAGGGAGGAGGATCCTACGAGCAGTACTTC. This chain connects TRBV2 to TRBJ2-7, with a possible D match to TRBD2 (6 bases). CDR3 length equals 13 residues. The germline V and J ends were trimmed by 7 bases and 1 base, with 11 bases remaining between them. CDR1 is SNHLY, CDR2 FYNNEI, per germline. The variable domain in full, completed from reference TRBV2 and TRBJ2-7, reads EPEVTQTPSHQVTQMGQEVILRCVPISNHLYFYWYRQILGQKVEFLVSFYNNEISEKSEIFDDQFSVERPDGSNFTLKIRSTKLEDSAMYFCASKGGGSYEQYFGPGTRLTVT.

In its sample, this clonotype was seen once. The V and J genes are TRBV18 and TRBJ1-5; 7 bases line up with TRBD1. Trimming removed 5 bases from V and 4 bases from J; junction bases left unmatched: 2. Per the germline V gene, CDR1 is KGHSH and CDR2 is LQKENI. The CDR3 loop spans 13 amino acids. The CDR3 DNA sequence: TGTGCCAGCTCATCGGGACAGAATCAGCCCCAGCATTTT. This gives the protein CASSSGQNQPQHF.

The rearrangement links TRBV25-1 to TRBJ2-3; D unclear. This CDR3 spans 15 amino acids. V lost 0 bases to trimming and J lost 4 bases, with 11 bases between them. Germline CDR1 is MGHDK and CDR2 is SYGVNS. In DNA form, the CDR3 reads TGTGCCAGCAGTGAATATCAAGCTTGGGCAGATACGCAGTATTTT. It specifies CASSEYQAWADTQYF. The full variable domain, its missing parts supplied by reference TRBV25-1 and TRBJ2-3, is EADIYQTPRYLVIGTGKKITLECSQTMGHDKMYWYQQDPGMELHLIHYSYGVNSTEKGDLSSESTVSRIRTEHFPLTLESARPSHTSQYLCASSEYQAWADTQYFGPGTRLTVL.

The V call is TRBV29-1, the J call TRBJ1-1; maybe TRBD1 (5 bases). The V end was cut by 3 bases, the J end by 0 bases, with 8 bases between. The CDR3 contains 13 residues. The germline V gene has CDR1 SQVTM and CDR2 ANQGSEA. The CDR3 reads CSVEGRMNTEAFF. As DNA, the CDR3 is TGCAGCGTTGAGGGACGGATGAACACTGAAGCTTTCTTT.

This clonotype was detected many times. The rearrangement joins TRBV29-1 to TRBJ2-7; 11 bases match TRBD2. Germline V gives CDR1 SQVTM, CDR2 ANQGSEA. Germline trimming cut 7 bases from V and 2 bases from J; bases unmatched to any gene: 10. The CDR3 is made up of 15 amino acids. The CDR3: CSASLAGAGTYEQYF. The CDR3 DNA sequence: TGCAGCGCCTCACTAGCGGGGGCCGGAACCTACGAGCAGTACTTC.

The V gene is TRBV29-1, the J gene TRBJ2-5; possibly TRBD2 for D (5 bases). From germline, CDR1 is SQVTM and CDR2 ANQGSEA. Deletions cut 5 bases from V and 2 bases from J, with 9 bases between. This CDR3 spans 12 amino acids. CDR3 protein: CSVLGKQETQYF. The CDR3 DNA reads as TGCAGCGTTCTCGGGAAGCAAGAGACCCAGTACTTC.